The sequence of this T cell receptor (beta chain) was determined in a study of T cell repertoires in cytomegalovirus infection. MiXCR, run by TCRdb on the reads, gives a single entry per CDR3 protein. The profile shows 200,000 to 300,000 distinct CDR3 sequences, roughly 13% of them singletons. This clonotype has a handful of counts. CDR1 SGHDT and CDR2 YYEEEE come from the germline V gene. This CDR3 has 15 amino acids. V lost 4 bases and J lost 5; bases outside the gene matches: 5. The receptor's source is a human donor in good health (CMV status not recorded). Some clones in this sample may be carry-over from other donors' samples. Specimen: PBMCs. The J gene is TRBJ1-5, the V gene TRBV5-6; the match to TRBD1 covers 11 bases. The CDR3 loop is CASSVGQGAYQPQHF. The CDR3 DNA sequence: TGTGCCAGCAGCGTTGGACAGGGGGCTTATCAGCCCCAGCATTTT.